Below, 27 T cell receptor beta chains from the same sample are listed, as sequenced in a study of blood T cell repertoires in COVID-19. Sequenced by immunoSEQ multiplex PCR; TCRdb stores in-frame clones only, minus some. The sample shows 150,000 to 200,000 clones, roughly 82% of them seen only once. The sample comprised peripheral blood. The receptors derive from a woman aged 60-75 years with COVID-19, enrolled during active disease.

This chain uses TRBV10-3 with TRBJ2-7; TRBD2 aligns across 8 bases. Germline-derived CDR1 and CDR2 are ENHRY and SYGVKD. The CDR3 runs 18 residues. V was pared by 3 bases and J by 0 bases, with 13 bases of the junction left unmatched. CDR3 region: CAISDPVRGGVSSYEQYF. Written as DNA, the CDR3 is TGTGCCATCAGTGACCCAGTCCGGGGGGGCGTATCCTCCTACGAGCAGTACTTC.

The chain joins TRBV2 to TRBJ1-5; D gene uncertain. Germline V gene lookup returns CDR1 SNHLY and CDR2 FYNNEI. Trimming cost V 3 bases and J 5 bases, with 11 bases left between them. This CDR3 has 14 amino acids. The CDR3 DNA sequence: TGTGCCAGCAGTGAGCTCGGGGTGTATCAGCCCCAGCATTTT. It codes for CASSELGVYQPQHF.

The gene calls are TRBV27 and TRBJ1-6, with D uncertain. CDR3 size: 13 residues. The germline V gene encodes CDR1 MNHEY and CDR2 SMNVEV (reference sequence). Deletions cut 5 bases from V and 9 bases from J, with 11 bases between. Here the CDR3 reads CASSPRLGSPLHF. Here the CDR3 DNA reads TGTGCCAGCAGTCCCCGACTGGGTTCACCCCTCCACTTT.

This CDR3 reads CASSRGTAIEAFF. CDR3 in DNA: TGTGCCAGCTCACGGGGGACAGCTATAGAAGCTTTCTTT. This chain uses TRBV18 with TRBJ1-1, with 7 positions matching TRBD1. Germline assignment: CDR1 KGHSH and CDR2 LQKENI. This CDR3 comprises 13 residues. The ends lost 4 bases at V and 8 bases at J; junction bases unmatched: 7.

The rearrangement uses TRBV6-5 and TRBJ2-1, with D maybe TRBD1 (5 bases). The germline gives CDR1 MNHEY, CDR2 SVGAGI. The CDR3 runs to 13 residues. The V and J ends lost 6 bases and 14 bases respectively, with 20 bases between them. CDR3 in DNA: TGTGCCAGCAGCCGAACAGGAGATCGGTCGGAGTTCTTC. Its translation is CASSRTGDRSEFF.

The chain carries TRBV3-1 (or the pseudogene TRBV3-2) and TRBJ1-1, with no clear D. The CDR3 extends over 14 amino acids. Deletions cut 0 bases from V and 4 bases from J, with 9 bases between. Looked up from germline, CDR1 is LGHDT and CDR2 is YNNKEL (reference sequence). The CDR3 loop is CASSQDRVGTEAFF. CDR3 coding DNA: TGTGCCAGCAGCCAAGACCGCGTTGGCACTGAAGCTTTCTTT.

The J gene is TRBJ1-1, the V gene TRBV5-8, with D perhaps TRBD1 (5 bases). There are 12 residues in the CDR3. V lost 2 bases, J lost 6 bases, and 8 bases lay in between. The V gene's germline CDR1 is SGHTS and CDR2 YDEGEE. The CDR3 bases are TGTGCCAGCAGCTTATCCAGGGCTGAAGCTTTCTTT. This gives the protein CASSLSRAEAFF. Supplemented by reference TRBV5-8 and TRBJ1-1, the full variable domain reads EAGVTQSPTHLIKTRGQQATLRCSPISGHTSVYWYQQALGLGLQFLLWYDEGEERNRGNFPPRFSGRQFPNYSSELNVNALELEDSALYLCASSLSRAEAFFGQGTRLTVV.

The CDR3 DNA reads TGTGCCAGCAGACCGACTAGCGGGGGGCCTTCCTACAATGAGCAGTTCTTC. As protein: CASRPTSGGPSYNEQFF. This chain joins TRBV2 and TRBJ2-1; 13 nucleotides match TRBD2. The CDR3 spans 17 residues. Germline values: CDR1 SNHLY, CDR2 FYNNEI. V trimming: 6 bases; J trimming: 1 base; junction bases outside the gene matches: 6.

The V gene is TRBV11-3, the J gene TRBJ2-2; 8 bases agree with TRBD2. This CDR3 comprises 16 residues. CDR1 and CDR2 from the germline V gene are SGHNT and YENEEA. V lost 5 bases, J lost 6 bases, and 11 bases stayed unmatched. The CDR3 DNA reads TGTGCCAGCAGCGCATACCGGGGACTAGAGTCCGGGGAGCTGTTTTTT. Protein product: CASSAYRGLESGELFF.

DNA of the CDR3: TGCGCCAGCAGCCAAGATCCCACGGGGGTTACCGTCGATGAGCAGTTCTTC. Translating it yields CASSQDPTGVTVDEQFF. This chain connects TRBV4-1 to TRBJ2-1; possible D gene TRBD2, 6 bases. This CDR3 is 17 amino acids long. Germline V gene sequence: CDR1 MGHRA, CDR2 YSYEKL. The V end lost 0 bases, the J end lost 8 bases, and 20 bases lay between the germline ends.

The genes are TRBV5-1 and TRBJ2-7; D unclear. Germline CDR1 is SGHRS and CDR2 is YFSETQ. This CDR3 is 12 amino acids long. Trimming left V 3 bases short and J 5 bases short, with 9 bases between. CDR3 loop: CASSYDEDEQYF. The DNA of the CDR3 is TGCGCCAGCAGCTACGACGAGGACGAGCAGTACTTC.

This chain connects TRBV28 to TRBJ1-5; TRBD1 might be the D (5 bases). Germline V gene data show CDR1 as MDHEN and CDR2 as SYDVKM. This CDR3 contains 18 residues. Trimming removed 6 bases at V and 1 base at J, with 22 bases between. CDR3 nucleotides: TGTGCCAGCAGCCGACAGCTTCGAACGGCTGGGAGCAATCAGCCCCAGCATTTT. Its translation: CASSRQLRTAGSNQPQHF.

This clone was seen only once. The chain carries TRBV5-1 and TRBJ2-3, with 7 bases matching TRBD2. The CDR3 is 16 residues long. With 1 base clipped from V and 1 base from J, the junction kept 6 bases outside the gene matches. Germline assignment: CDR1 SGHRS and CDR2 YFSETQ. For the CDR3, the DNA is TGCGCCAGCAGCTTGTCGGGAGGAGCGCGCACAGATACGCAGTATTTT. Its translation is CASSLSGGARTDTQYF.

The chain recombines TRBV5-1 with TRBJ2-3; no clear D. Trimming pared 3 bases from V and 6 bases from J, leaving 11 bases between. CDR3 length: 13 amino acids. The germline gives CDR1 SGHRS, CDR2 YFSETQ. CDR3 sequence (DNA): TGCGCCAGCAGCTCCTCCCGGTCGGATACGCAGTATTTT. Translation: CASSSSRSDTQYF.

The chain joins TRBV6-5 to TRBJ1-3; D gene uncertain. This CDR3 has 16 amino acids. Trimming shortened V by 0 bases and J by 0 bases, and 9 bases separated the two germline ends. CDR1 and CDR2 (germline): MNHEY, SVGAGI. CDR3 protein: CASSYSRLSSGNTIYF. In DNA form, the CDR3 reads TGTGCCAGCAGTTACTCGCGACTGAGCTCTGGAAACACCATATATTTT.

This clone was recorded once. The J gene is TRBJ2-7, the V gene TRBV30; D may be TRBD1 (6 bases). V shed 8 bases and J shed 5 bases, with 19 bases lying between them. CDR1 is GTSNPN and CDR2 is SVGIG in the germline V gene (reference sequence). The CDR3 is made up of 13 amino acids. DNA of the CDR3: TGTGCCCAGGACAGTGGGGCCCCCCACGAGCAGTACTTC. Translation: CAQDSGAPHEQYF. Drawing the rest from reference TRBV30 and TRBJ2-7, the complete variable domain is SQTIHQWPATLVQPVGSPLSLECTVEGTSNPNLYWYRQAAGRGLQLLFYSVGIGQISSEVPQNLSASRPQDRQFILSSKKLLLSDSGFYLCAQDSGAPHEQYFGPGTRLTVT.

The J gene is TRBJ1-1, the V gene TRBV3-1 (or the pseudogene TRBV3-2); D unresolved. This CDR3 is 14 amino acids long. Trimming removed 5 bases from V and 6 bases from J, with 16 bases in between. Germline CDR1 and CDR2: LGHDT and YNNKEL (reference sequence). CDR3 sequence (DNA): TGTGCCAGCAGCACGAACCTAGAGAGTTCTGAAGCTTTCTTT. It encodes CASSTNLESSEAFF.

The rearrangement uses TRBV7-6 and TRBJ2-2; D is possibly TRBD1 (5 bases). The CDR3 is made up of 15 amino acids. Between the trimmed V and J ends, which lost 1 base and 0 bases, there was a span of 6 bases. Per germline, CDR1 SGHVS and CDR2 FNYEAQ. The CDR3 DNA is TGTGCCAGCAGCTTAGGGACAACGAACACCGGGGAGCTGTTTTTT. Residues: CASSLGTTNTGELFF.

The rearrangement joins TRBV7-8 to TRBJ1-6; 9 bases are a match to TRBD1. V trimming: 4 bases; J trimming: 7 bases; junction bases outside the gene matches: 5. Germline CDR1 is SGHVS and CDR2 is FQNEAQ. The CDR3 contains 15 residues. The CDR3 nucleotides are TGTGCCAGCAGCTCAGGGACAGGGTCCAATTCACCCCTCCACTTT. This translates into CASSSGTGSNSPLHF.

About this clone itself: Other DNA sequences within the sample encode an identical CDR3. The chain recombines TRBV11-3 with TRBJ2-7; 9 bases map to TRBD2. Unmatched junction bases numbered 11, after V lost 9 bases and J lost 2 bases. Germline assignment: CDR1 SGHNT and CDR2 YENEEA. The CDR3 is 15 amino acids. The chain's CDR3 is CARRRAGGPTYEQYF. DNA of the CDR3: TGTGCCAGACGGCGAGCGGGGGGCCCTACCTACGAGCAGTACTTC.

This clone has only a few counts. V and J are TRBV20-1 and TRBJ2-3; possibly TRBD2 for D (6 bases). Trimming took 3 bases from V and 2 from J, leaving 9 bases between them. Germline assignment: CDR1 DFQATT and CDR2 SNEGSKA (reference sequence). CDR3 size: 13 residues. The CDR3 spells CSASSGATDTQYF. The CDR3 DNA reads as TGCAGTGCTAGTAGCGGAGCCACAGATACGCAGTATTTT.

As for this clone: The CDR3 ends on some other residue instead of the conserved phenylalanine or tryptophan, so this is likely a read error. It is unclear where the CDR3 begins or ends on the DNA, so no DNA is shown, and the CDR3 is as TCRdb lists it. The CDR3 reads CASSDLIGGGQDV. V gene TRBV6-1 combines with J gene TRBJ1-1; the D call of TRBD1 is as the table states it, not checked on the DNA. The CDR3 is 13 residues long, ends included. Looked up from germline, CDR1 is MNHNS and CDR2 is SASEGT.

The gene calls are TRBV30 and TRBJ1-3; D is unclear. V lost 2 bases and J lost 7, with 12 bases in between. CDR1 GTSNPN and CDR2 SVGIG come from the germline V gene (reference sequence). The CDR3 loop spans 13 amino acids. The CDR3 reads CAWSNQGGNTIYF. The CDR3 bases are TGTGCCTGGAGTAACCAAGGAGGGAACACCATATATTTT. Based on the CDR3 plus reference TRBV30 and TRBJ1-3, the full variable domain is SQTIHQWPATLVQPVGSPLSLECTVEGTSNPNLYWYRQAAGRGLQLLFYSVGIGQISSEVPQNLSASRPQDRQFILSSKKLLLSDSGFYLCAWSNQGGNTIYFGEGSWLTVV.

A note on this clone: Relative to the germline gene, one junction end is altered; a read error may explain this. V and J are TRBV19 and TRBJ1-2; the D is unclear. CDR3 length equals 15 residues. Per the germline V gene, CDR1 is LNHDA and CDR2 is SQIVND (reference sequence). CDR3 DNA sequence: TGTGCGAGTATTATTGGACCGGGATCAACCTATGGCTACACCTTC. Protein: CASIIGPGSTYGYTF.

This clone was found once. V and J are TRBV7-9 and TRBJ1-5; D is unresolved. V was shortened by 1 base and J by 5 bases, with 12 bases between the two germline ends. This CDR3 region has 15 residues. Germline CDR1 SEHNR, CDR2 FQNEAQ (reference sequence). CDR3 DNA sequence: TGTGCCAGCAGCTTAGGAACTCAAGTGGATCAGCCCCAGCATTTT. Encoded protein: CASSLGTQVDQPQHF.

V usage is TRBV28 and J usage is TRBJ2-3; 8 bases are shared with TRBD1. This CDR3 region has 15 residues. The V and J ends lost 6 bases and 2 bases, in that order; junction bases with no gene match: 7. Germline V CDR1 and CDR2: MDHEN, SYDVKM. The chain's CDR3 is CASRPGGPLTDTQYF. The CDR3, as DNA: TGTGCCAGCAGACCAGGGGGCCCCCTCACAGATACGCAGTATTTT.

This chain uses TRBV19 with TRBJ1-2; 9 bases agree with TRBD1. The CDR3 spans 12 residues. In germline, CDR1 is LNHDA, CDR2 SQIVND (reference sequence). After removal of 10 bases from V and 3 bases from J, the junction contained 3 bases not matched to a gene. The CDR3 DNA reads TGTGCCATATGGGACAGGGACTATGGCTACACCTTC. This translates into CAIWDRDYGYTF.